This T cell receptor beta chain was retrieved from a study of blood T cell repertoires in COVID-19. About the research overall: The origin of the acute and convalescent COVID-19 samples was the United States, Italy and Spain.

Germline assignment: CDR1 SGHRS and CDR2 YFSETQ. The CDR3 runs 14 residues. The junction had 3 bases not matched to a gene; V was cut back by 3 bases and J by 4 bases. Assay used: immunoSEQ multiplex PCR; TCRdb lists only in-frame clones, some missing. The sample records more than 25,000 clones, roughly 88% being singletons. Patients from Seattle were sampled longitudinally, starting during active infection. The chain couples TRBV5-1 to TRBJ1-3; 8 nucleotides align to TRBD1. Sample: peripheral blood. This sequence originates from a woman older than 75 with COVID-19, enrolled during active disease. CDR3 in DNA: TGCGCCAGCAGCTGGACAGGGACGGGAAACACCATATATTTT. Its protein product is CASSWTGTGNTIYF.